The present entry profiles one T cell receptor (beta chain) with its context. Its antigen is still unknown. These data are taken from a study of cytomegalovirus exposure and HLA in healthy donors. Study findings and constraints: Many donors carried some public TCRs, although rarity characterized most TCR sequences.

This PCR relied on a set of 60 Vbeta primers and 13 Jbeta primers. TCRdb's copy holds only in-frame clones and misses some; the assay was immunoSEQ multiplex PCR. The sample data list fewer than 150,000 clones. Germline-derived CDR1 and CDR2 are MDHEN and SYDVKM. The CDR3 is made up of 16 amino acids. Trimming shortened V by 2 bases and J by 6 bases, and 17 bases separated the two germline ends. Donors consisted of healthy bone marrow donors. Material for sequencing was PBMCs. This receptor was taken from a middle-aged man in good health and CMV-seronegative. V is TRBV28 and J is TRBJ1-5; the D gene is possibly TRBD1 (6 bases). The CDR3 region has the DNA TGTGCCAGCAGTTTACGACCCCCCGGGGGGGCTCAGCCCCAGCATTTT. Translated: CASSLRPPGGAQPQHF.